This T cell receptor (beta chain) is from a study of neurological immune-mediated disorders. For the unsorted libraries, 2 million PBMCs stored at -80 C served as input. Per the germline V gene, CDR1 is MNHEY and CDR2 is SMNVEV (reference sequence). Trimming took 8 bases from V and 4 from J, leaving 14 bases between them. The length of the CDR3 is 13 residues. Findings and limits, study-wide: HTLV-1-associated myelopathy had the most TCR clonal expansion, while multiple sclerosis had the least, a level that fell below healthy controls.

In its sample, this clonotype was seen many times. Its specificity is not known. Synthesis of cDNA was carried out by template-switch 5'RACE. The reaction used 10-nucleotide random UMIs. TCRdb used MiXCR to reprocess the 5' RACE reads, holding one entry per CDR3 protein. The sample has 74,000 or so distinct CDR3 sequences, around 9.9% seen once; the top ten hold about 1.7%. The chain is built from TRBV27 and TRBJ1-1, with D possibly being TRBD1 (6 bases). The sequence was obtained from a man aged 45-65 years in good health. Sequencing input: PBMCs. The DNA of the CDR3 is TGTGCCAGCCGACCACAGGGTTTCACTGAAGCTTTCTTT. Protein sequence: CASRPQGFTEAFF.